This entry features one T cell receptor (beta chain) sequence. TCRdb's table, derived via immunoSEQ multiplex PCR, lists solely in-frame clones and lacks some. The sample records a few hundred thousand clones, 83% being singletons. This sample is part of a study of blood T cell repertoires in COVID-19. Germline V gene sequence: CDR1 SGHKS, CDR2 YYEKEE (reference sequence). V dropped 2 bases and J dropped 5; count of bases not matched to a gene: 7. The length of the CDR3 is 15 residues. Cohort 3 donors were reported recovered after two negative PCRs, clearance, or symptom resolution. This TCR was sampled from a woman in her 50s who had recovered from COVID-19. The J gene is TRBJ1-1, the V gene TRBV5-5, with 9 nucleotides matching TRBD1. The sample consisted of PBMCs or T cells enriched from blood (not recorded which). Here the CDR3 DNA reads TGTGCCAGCAGCTTCAACGACAGGGGGTTAACTGAAGCTTTCTTT. This sequence encodes CASSFNDRGLTEAFF.